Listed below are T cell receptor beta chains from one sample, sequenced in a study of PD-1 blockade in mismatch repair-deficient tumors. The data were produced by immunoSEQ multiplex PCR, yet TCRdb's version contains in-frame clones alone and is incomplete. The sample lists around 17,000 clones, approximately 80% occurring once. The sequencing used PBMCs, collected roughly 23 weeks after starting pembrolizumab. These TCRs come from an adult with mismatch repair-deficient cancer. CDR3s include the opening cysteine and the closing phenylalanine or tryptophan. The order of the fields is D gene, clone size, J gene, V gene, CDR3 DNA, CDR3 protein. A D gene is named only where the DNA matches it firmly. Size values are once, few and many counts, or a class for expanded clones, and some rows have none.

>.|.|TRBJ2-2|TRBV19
TGTGCCAGTACCTCCGGACAGCCCACCGGGGAGCTGTTTTTT
CASTSGQPTGELFF
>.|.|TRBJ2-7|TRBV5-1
TGCGCCAGCAGCTCAGATTTCAGTTCGGCGGGTTCATACGAGCAGTACTTC
CASSSDFSSAGSYEQYF
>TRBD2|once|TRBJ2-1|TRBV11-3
TGTGCCAGCAGCTTCGGGACTAGCGGGATATATGAGCAGTTCTTC
CASSFGTSGIYEQFF
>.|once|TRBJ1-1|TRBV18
TGTGCCAGCTCAGGTGAGCAGGGTACCATGAACACTGAAGCTTTCTTT
CASSGEQGTMNTEAFF
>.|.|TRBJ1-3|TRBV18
TGTGCCAGCTCACAGTACGGCTCTGGAAACACCATATATTTT
CASSQYGSGNTIYF
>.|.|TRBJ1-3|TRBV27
TGTGCCAGCAGTCCGGTGCGGGGCCCCCCTGGCGGAAACACCATATATTTT
CASSPVRGPPGGNTIYF
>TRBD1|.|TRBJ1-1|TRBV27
TGTGCCAGCAGTTGGACAGGGGGAGTGAACACTGAAGCTTTCTTT
CASSWTGGVNTEAFF
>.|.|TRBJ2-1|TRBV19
TGTGCCAGTAGTCCGTCAGCGGGTGGCTCCTACAATGAGCAGTTCTTC
CASSPSAGGSYNEQFF
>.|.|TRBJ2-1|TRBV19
TGTGCCAGTAGTATGCCCCGAGCGCAGAGCTCCTACAATGAGCAGTTCTTC
CASSMPRAQSSYNEQFF
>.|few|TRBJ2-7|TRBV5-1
TGCGCCAGCAGCCCCCGGGCGGGTTCCTACGAGCAGTACTTC
CASSPRAGSYEQYF
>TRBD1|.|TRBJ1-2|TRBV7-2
TGTGCCAGCAGCCCCAAAGGTGGGACAGGGACTAACTATGGCTACACCTTC
CASSPKGGTGTNYGYTF
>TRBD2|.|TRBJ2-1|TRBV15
TGTGCCACCAGCAGCGTCACGAGTAGCGGGAGATATGAGCAGTTCTTC
CATSSVTSSGRYEQFF
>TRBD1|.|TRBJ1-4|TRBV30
TGTGCCTGGGGCGATAAAGACAGGGTACATGTGGCTAATGAAAAACTGTTTTTT
CAWGDKDRVHVANEKLFF
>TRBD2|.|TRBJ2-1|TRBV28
TGTGCCAGCAGTTCCAGTACTAGCGGATCCTACAATGAGCAGTTCTTC
CASSSSTSGSYNEQFF
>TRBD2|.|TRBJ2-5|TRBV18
TGTGCCAGCTCACCAGGGGGGGGTACGGAGACCCAGTACTTC
CASSPGGGTETQYF
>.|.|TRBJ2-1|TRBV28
TGTGCCAGCAAAGCCAATGAGCAGTTCTTC
CASKANEQFF
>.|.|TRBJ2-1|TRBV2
TGTGCCAGCAGTGAAGAGGGGCCCGCTAACAATGAGCAGTTCTTC
CASSEEGPANNEQFF
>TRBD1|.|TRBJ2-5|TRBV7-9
TGTGCCAGCAGCCCAAAACTGGGACAGATTGAGACCCAGTACTTC
CASSPKLGQIETQYF
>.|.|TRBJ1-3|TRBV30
TGTGCCTGGAGTGTACATGAGGGAAGAGACACCATATATTTT
CAWSVHEGRDTIYF
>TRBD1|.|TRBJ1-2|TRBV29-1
TGCACCCTCGAGCAGGGGGGTAGCTACACCTTC
CTLEQGGSYTF
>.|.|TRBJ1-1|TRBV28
TGTGCCAGCAGTTTATCCGGGATGAGAAGGAGGACTGAAGCTTTCTTT
CASSLSGMRRRTEAFF
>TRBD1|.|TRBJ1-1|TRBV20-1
TGCAGTGCTAGGGACAGGGCATCAGCTTTCTTT
CSARDRASAFF
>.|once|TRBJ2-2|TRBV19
TGTGCCAGTAGCCTTAGCGGAGTCCAGGGCGGGGAGCTGTTTTTT
CASSLSGVQGGELFF
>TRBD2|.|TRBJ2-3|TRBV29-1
TGCAGCGGGACTAGCCCAGATACGCAGTATTTT
CSGTSPDTQYF
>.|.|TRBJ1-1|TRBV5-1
TGCGCCAGCAGCTTGGGGGGTTCGTGGGGACAACATGAAGCTTTCTTT
CASSLGGSWGQHEAFF
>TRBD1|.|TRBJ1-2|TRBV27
TGTGCCAGCAGGACAGGGGGGGGTGGCTACACCTTC
CASRTGGGGYTF
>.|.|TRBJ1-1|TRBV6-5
TGTGCCAGCTCTGCGAACAGGGCGAACACTGAAGCTTTCTTT
CASSANRANTEAFF
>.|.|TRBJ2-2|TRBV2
TGTGCCAGCATCATAAGCCCGAACACCGGGGAGCTGTTTTTT
CASIISPNTGELFF
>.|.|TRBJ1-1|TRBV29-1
TGCAGCGTTGGAGACACGACCTTGGAGGCTTTCTTT
CSVGDTTLEAFF
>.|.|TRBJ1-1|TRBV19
TGTGCCAGTAGTATGAGGATCGATGAAGCTTTCTTT
CASSMRIDEAFF
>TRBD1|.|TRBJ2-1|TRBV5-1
TGCGCCAGCCGGACAGGATTAGACAATGAGCAGTTCTTC
CASRTGLDNEQFF
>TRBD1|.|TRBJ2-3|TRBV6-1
TGTGCCAGCATGGGACAGAGCACAGATACGCAGTATTTT
CASMGQSTDTQYF
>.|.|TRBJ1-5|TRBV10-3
TGTGCCATCAGTGAGCCGGGTCAGCCCCAGCATTTT
CAISEPGQPQHF
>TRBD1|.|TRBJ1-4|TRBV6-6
TGTGCCAGCATTCGACAGGGCGGCGAAAAACTGTTTTTT
CASIRQGGEKLFF
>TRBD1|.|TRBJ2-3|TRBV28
TGTGCCAGCAGGGCCCGGACAGGGGGAGCAGATACGCAGTATTTT
CASRARTGGADTQYF
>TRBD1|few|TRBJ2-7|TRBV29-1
TGCAGCGTTGCGGGACAGGGGAGCGGGCAGTACTTC
CSVAGQGSGQYF
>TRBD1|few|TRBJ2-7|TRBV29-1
TGCAGCGTTGGGGGGACAGGGTACGAGCAGTACTTC
CSVGGTGYEQYF
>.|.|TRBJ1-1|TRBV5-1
TGCGCCAGCAGCTTACAGCCCGGGAACACTGAAGCTTTCTTT
CASSLQPGNTEAFF
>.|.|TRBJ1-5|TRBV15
TGTGCCACCAGCAGAGATGGGCAGGGAAGGAATCAGCCCCAGCATTTT
CATSRDGQGRNQPQHF
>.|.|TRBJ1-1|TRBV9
TGTGCCAGCAGGTTAGGGGGGGCGGTGAACACTGAAGCTTTCTTT
CASRLGGAVNTEAFF
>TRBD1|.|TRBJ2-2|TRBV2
TGTGCCAGCAGTGGGGACAGGGGGCGGACCGGGGAGCTGTTTTTT
CASSGDRGRTGELFF
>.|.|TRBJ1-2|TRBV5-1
TGCGCCAGCAGCGAGGATATTGCTAACTATGGCTACACCTTC
CASSEDIANYGYTF
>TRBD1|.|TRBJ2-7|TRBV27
TGTGCCAGCACCGGGACAGGTGGATACGAGCAGTACTTC
CASTGTGGYEQYF
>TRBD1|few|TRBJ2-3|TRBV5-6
TGTGCCAGCAGCTTGGGGTCAGGGGGTTACGCAGATACGCAGTATTTT
CASSLGSGGYADTQYF
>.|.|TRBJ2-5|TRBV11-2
TGTGCCAGCAACGGAGGGGAGACCCAGTACTTC
CASNGGETQYF
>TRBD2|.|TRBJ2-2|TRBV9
TGTGCCAGCAGCGTTTCACTAGCGGGGGCGTGGCAATATCGAGCCGGGGAGCTGTTTTTT
CASSVSLAGAWQYRAGELFF
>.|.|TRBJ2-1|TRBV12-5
TGTGCTAGTGGTTTGGCGTGGGGAGCAAACTCCTACAATGAGCAGTTCTTC
CASGLAWGANSYNEQFF
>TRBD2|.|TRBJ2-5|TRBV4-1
TGCGCCAGCAGCCAAGAAACCGGGAGGGCCAACGGCGAGACCCAGTACTTC
CASSQETGRANGETQYF
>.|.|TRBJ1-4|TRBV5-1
TGCGCCAGCAGCTTGTATGGTGCGCTCAATGAAAAACTGTTTTTT
CASSLYGALNEKLFF